These 4 T cell receptor beta chains were all obtained from the same sample, sequenced in a study of OX40 agonist ivuxolimab in advanced cancers. The method was immunoSEQ multiplex PCR; TCRdb's version includes in-frame clones alone and lacks a portion of them. The sample gives 60,000 or so clones, 75% to 90% of which show up once; roughly 2% is in the top ten. Sequencing used CD4+ or CD8+ T cells sorted from blood, obtained in a trial of the OX40 agonist ivuxolimab. All receptors come from an adult with an advanced solid tumor such as melanoma, head and neck, liver or kidney cancer.

The J gene is TRBJ2-3, the V gene TRBV18, with 9 bases that match TRBD2. Germline CDR1 and CDR2: KGHSH and LQKENI. There are 16 residues in the CDR3. Trimming cost V 6 bases and J 4 bases; bases outside gene matches: 11. The CDR3 nucleotides read TGTGCCAGCTCCCCCCCTAGCGGGATAGTGGCAGATACGCAGTATTTT. Translation: CASSPPSGIVADTQYF.

The chain joins TRBV18 to TRBJ2-2; D call uncertain. The germline gives CDR1 KGHSH, CDR2 LQKENI. Between the trimmed V and J ends, which lost 1 base and 4 bases, there was a span of 13 bases. The CDR3 runs to 16 residues. The CDR3 protein is CASSPLGSRGTGELFF. The CDR3 nucleotides read TGTGCCAGCTCACCACTGGGGTCGCGTGGCACCGGGGAGCTGTTTTTT.

A few counts support this clone. Within the sample, other DNA sequences also encode this same CDR3. This rearrangement joins TRBV20-1 to TRBJ2-7; D is unclear. Trimming cost V 3 bases and J 4 bases, with 7 bases left between them. The CDR3 runs to 11 residues. Germline-derived CDR1 and CDR2 are DFQATT and SNEGSKA (reference sequence). CDR3 in amino acids: CSARTTYEQYF. In DNA, the CDR3 is TGCAGTGCTAGGACAACTTACGAGCAGTACTTC.

The chain links TRBV28 to TRBJ1-3, with D perhaps matching TRBD1 (5 bases). Per the germline V gene, CDR1 is MDHEN and CDR2 is SYDVKM. V lost 6 bases to trimming and J lost 6 bases, with 15 bases between them. The CDR3 loop spans 14 amino acids. The chain's CDR3 is CASSYTRQINTIYF. CDR3 sequence (DNA): TGTGCCAGCAGCTATACCCGACAGATAAACACCATATATTTT.